Listed below are T cell receptor beta chains from one sample, sequenced in a study of blood T cell repertoires in COVID-19. Generated by immunoSEQ multiplex PCR, the TCRdb table keeps only in-frame clones and is missing some. The sample holds roughly 32,000 clones, just over 90% seen once. Sequencing was done on a sample of peripheral blood. All receptors come from a male donor with active COVID-19. The CDR3 runs from the conserved cysteine through the conserved F or W. Fields, in order: V gene, J gene, clone size, D gene, CDR3 length, CDR3 protein, CDR3 DNA. D genes are given only for firm matches. A row's size may be missing; if present it is once, few, many or a size class.

V: TRBV30; J: TRBJ1-6; size: .; D: .; length: 13; CDR3: CAWSLRHDSPLHF; DNA: TGTGCCTGGAGTCTTAGACACGATTCACCCCTCCACTTT
V: TRBV30; J: TRBJ2-1; size: .; D: TRBD2; length: 15; CDR3: CAWNFRLAGDNEQFF; DNA: TGTGCCTGGAATTTCCGACTAGCGGGGGACAATGAGCAGTTCTTC
V: TRBV2; J: TRBJ2-6; size: .; D: .; length: 14; CDR3: CASSFYSGANVLTF; DNA: TGTGCCAGCAGTTTTTACTCTGGGGCCAACGTCCTGACTTTC
V: TRBV5-5; J: TRBJ1-6; size: .; D: .; length: 17; CDR3: CASSWSTGSSYNSPLHF; DNA: TGTGCCAGCAGCTGGAGTACAGGCAGCTCCTATAATTCACCCCTCCACTTT
V: TRBV21-1; J: TRBJ1-5; size: .; D: .; length: 15; CDR3: CASSKVGDSNQPQHF; DNA: TGTGCCAGCAGCAAAGTGGGAGATAGCAATCAGCCCCAGCATTTT
V: TRBV6-2/TRBV6-3; J: TRBJ1-5; size: .; D: .; length: 16; CDR3: CASSSGQRNSNQPQHF; DNA: TGTGCCAGCAGTTCCGGACAGAGAAATAGCAATCAGCCCCAGCATTTT
V: TRBV2; J: TRBJ2-2; size: .; D: .; length: 15; CDR3: CASRFRDTNTGELFF; DNA: TGTGCCAGCAGATTTCGGGACACTAACACCGGGGAGCTGTTTTTT
V: TRBV5-1; J: TRBJ1-2; size: .; D: .; length: 13; CDR3: CASSSTGNYGYTF; DNA: TGCGCCAGCAGCTCAACAGGGAACTATGGCTACACCTTC
V: TRBV5-6; J: TRBJ1-1; size: .; D: .; length: 16; CDR3: CASSFGATILSTEAFF; DNA: TGTGCCAGCAGCTTTGGGGCGACAATTTTGAGCACTGAAGCTTTCTTT
V: TRBV6-2/TRBV6-3; J: TRBJ1-2; size: .; D: .; length: 14; CDR3: CASSSPTGWYGYTF; DNA: TGTGCCAGCAGTTCCCCCACAGGCTGGTATGGCTACACCTTC
V: TRBV6-2/TRBV6-3; J: TRBJ2-1; size: .; D: TRBD1; length: 18; CDR3: CASSLGTGPYFSRNEQFF; DNA: TGTGCCAGCAGTTTGGGGACAGGACCCTATTTCTCCCGCAATGAGCAGTTCTTC
V: TRBV18; J: TRBJ2-7; size: .; D: .; length: 13; CDR3: CASSPRTGGEQYF; DNA: TGTGCCAGCTCACCTAGGACCGGGGGCGAGCAGTACTTC
V: TRBV4-1; J: TRBJ2-5; size: .; D: .; length: 15; CDR3: CASSQDYAFSETQYF; DNA: TGCGCCAGCAGCCAAGATTATGCGTTTTCGGAGACCCAGTACTTC
V: TRBV7-2; J: TRBJ2-1; size: .; D: TRBD1; length: 12; CDR3: CASSFRDRAQFF; DNA: TGTGCCAGCAGCTTCCGGGACAGGGCGCAGTTCTTC
V: TRBV12-3/TRBV12-4; J: TRBJ1-1; size: .; D: .; length: 13; CDR3: CASSFSANTEAFF; DNA: TGTGCCAGCAGTTTCAGTGCGAACACTGAAGCTTTCTTT
V: TRBV9; J: TRBJ2-3; size: .; D: TRBD2; length: 16; CDR3: CASSVSSGGARDTQYF; DNA: TGTGCCAGCAGCGTTTCTAGCGGGGGGGCCCGAGATACGCAGTATTTT
V: TRBV19; J: TRBJ1-5; size: .; D: .; length: 9; CDR3: CATNQPQHF; DNA: TGTGCCACTAATCAGCCCCAGCATTTT
V: TRBV7-2; J: TRBJ2-4; size: .; D: .; length: 16; CDR3: CASTSWGVGAKNIQYF; DNA: TGTGCCAGCACCTCTTGGGGGGTAGGAGCCAAAAACATTCAGTACTTC
V: TRBV7-2; J: TRBJ1-2; size: .; D: .; length: 13; CDR3: CASGRAGGYGYTF; DNA: TGTGCCAGCGGACGGGCAGGAGGCTATGGCTACACCTTC
V: TRBV11-2; J: TRBJ1-1; size: .; D: .; length: 15; CDR3: CASSSITGLGGLRFF; DNA: TGTGCCAGCAGCTCGATTACGGGCCTTGGGGGCCTTAGATTCTTT
V: TRBV4-3; J: TRBJ1-2; size: .; D: .; length: 15; CDR3: CASSQGHWENYGYTF; DNA: TGCGCCAGCAGCCAAGGGCATTGGGAGAACTATGGCTACACCTTC
V: TRBV4-1; J: TRBJ1-2; size: once; D: .; length: 15; CDR3: CASSQGTGVRGGYTF; DNA: TGCGCCAGCAGCCAAGGGACGGGGGTACGAGGTGGCTACACCTTC
V: TRBV5-8; J: TRBJ1-4; size: .; D: TRBD1; length: 16; CDR3: CASSSGTGITNEKLFF; DNA: TGTGCCAGCAGCTCGGGGACAGGGATAACTAATGAAAAACTGTTTTTT
V: TRBV6-5; J: TRBJ1-2; size: .; D: TRBD1; length: 14; CDR3: CASSLIRGLDGYTF; DNA: TGTGCCAGCAGTTTAATCAGGGGGCTGGATGGCTACACCTTC
V: TRBV5-1; J: TRBJ1-5; size: .; D: .; length: 16; CDR3: CASSLAGGNGNQPQHF; DNA: TGCGCCAGCAGCTTGGCGGGGGGCAATGGCAATCAGCCCCAGCATTTT
V: TRBV6-6; J: TRBJ2-7; size: .; D: TRBD1; length: 15; CDR3: CASSPGTASSYEQYF; DNA: TGTGCCAGCAGCCCAGGGACAGCCAGCTCCTACGAGCAGTACTTC
V: TRBV6-5; J: TRBJ1-2; size: .; D: TRBD1; length: 15; CDR3: CASSPGKDRGFSYTF; DNA: TGTGCCAGCAGCCCCGGCAAGGACAGGGGTTTTAGCTACACCTTC
V: TRBV24-1; J: TRBJ2-3; size: .; D: .; length: 9; CDR3: CASARGQYF; DNA: TGTGCCTCCGCCCGGGGGCAGTATTTT
V: TRBV3-1/TRBV3-2; J: TRBJ2-5; size: .; D: TRBD2; length: 14; CDR3: CASNPLAGLETQYF; DNA: TGTGCCAGCAACCCTCTAGCGGGGTTAGAGACCCAGTACTTC
V: TRBV9; J: TRBJ1-1; size: .; D: .; length: 14; CDR3: CASSVGAPKVEAFF; DNA: TGTGCCAGCAGCGTAGGAGCGCCAAAAGTGGAAGCTTTCTTT
V: TRBV10-1; J: TRBJ2-2; size: .; D: .; length: 13; CDR3: CATNDSPGGELFF; DNA: TGCGCCACAAACGACAGTCCAGGCGGGGAGCTGTTTTTT
V: TRBV5-4; J: TRBJ1-5; size: .; D: TRBD1; length: 14; CDR3: CASRPDRWFGPQHF; DNA: TGTGCCAGCAGGCCGGACAGGTGGTTTGGGCCCCAGCATTTT
V: TRBV7-9; J: TRBJ2-7; size: once; D: TRBD2; length: 14; CDR3: CASSPGSGGTRQYF; DNA: TGTGCCAGCAGCCCAGGTAGCGGGGGAACGAGACAGTACTTC
V: TRBV13; J: TRBJ1-5; size: .; D: TRBD1; length: 17; CDR3: CASSLSGTGGWDQPQHF; DNA: TGTGCCAGCAGCTTGAGCGGGACAGGGGGGTGGGATCAGCCCCAGCATTTT
V: TRBV18; J: TRBJ2-1; size: .; D: .; length: 17; CDR3: CASSPLSQPSSYNEQFF; DNA: TGTGCCAGCTCACCATTATCCCAGCCTAGCTCCTACAATGAGCAGTTCTTC
V: TRBV20-1; J: TRBJ2-5; size: .; D: .; length: 10; CDR3: CSGEEETQYF; DNA: TGCAGTGGGGAGGAAGAGACCCAGTACTTC
V: TRBV20-1; J: TRBJ2-7; size: .; D: .; length: 14; CDR3: CSASGPLHTYEQYF; DNA: TGCAGTGCTAGTGGGCCCCTTCACACCTACGAGCAGTACTTC
V: TRBV12-3/TRBV12-4; J: TRBJ1-6; size: .; D: .; length: 13; CDR3: CASSYRHNSPLHF; DNA: TGTGCCAGCAGTTACAGACATAATTCACCCCTCCACTTT
V: TRBV9; J: TRBJ2-1; size: .; D: TRBD1; length: 16; CDR3: CASSVMGRGHYNEQFF; DNA: TGTGCCAGCAGCGTAATGGGCAGGGGGCACTACAATGAGCAGTTCTTC
V: TRBV19; J: TRBJ1-3; size: .; D: .; length: 15; CDR3: CASSIAETPGNTIYF; DNA: TGTGCCAGTAGTATAGCCGAAACACCTGGAAACACCATATATTTT